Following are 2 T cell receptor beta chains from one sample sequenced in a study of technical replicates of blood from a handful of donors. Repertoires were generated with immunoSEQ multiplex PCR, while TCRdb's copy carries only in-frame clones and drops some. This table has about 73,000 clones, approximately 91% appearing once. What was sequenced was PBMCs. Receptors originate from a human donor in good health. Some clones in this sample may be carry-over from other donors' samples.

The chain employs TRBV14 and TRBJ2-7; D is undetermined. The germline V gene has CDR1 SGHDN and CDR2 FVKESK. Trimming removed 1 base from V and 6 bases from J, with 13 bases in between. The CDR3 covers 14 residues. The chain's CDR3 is CASSQAFVRSEQYF. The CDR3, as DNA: TGTGCCAGCAGCCAAGCGTTTGTGCGTTCCGAGCAGTACTTC.

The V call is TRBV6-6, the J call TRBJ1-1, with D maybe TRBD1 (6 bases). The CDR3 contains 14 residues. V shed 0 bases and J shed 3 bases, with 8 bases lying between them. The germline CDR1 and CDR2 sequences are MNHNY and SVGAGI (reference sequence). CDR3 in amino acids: CASSYSGGHTEAFF. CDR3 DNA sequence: TGTGCCAGCAGTTACTCGGGGGGGCACACTGAAGCTTTCTTT.